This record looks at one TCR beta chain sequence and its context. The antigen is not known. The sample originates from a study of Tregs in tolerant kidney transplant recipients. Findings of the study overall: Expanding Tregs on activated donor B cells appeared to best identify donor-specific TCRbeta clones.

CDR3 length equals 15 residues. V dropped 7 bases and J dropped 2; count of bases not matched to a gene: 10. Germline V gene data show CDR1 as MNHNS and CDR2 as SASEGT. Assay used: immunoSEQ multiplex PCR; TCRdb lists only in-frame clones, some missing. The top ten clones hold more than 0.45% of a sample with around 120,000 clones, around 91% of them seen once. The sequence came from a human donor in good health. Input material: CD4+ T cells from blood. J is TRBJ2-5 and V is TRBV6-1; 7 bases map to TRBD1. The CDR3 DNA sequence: TGTGCCAGCACGACAGGGTTTTGGGGACAAGAGACCCAGTACTTC. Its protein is CASTTGFWGQETQYF.